Listed below are T cell receptor beta chains from one sample, sequenced in a study of OX40 agonist ivuxolimab in advanced cancers. The data were produced by immunoSEQ multiplex PCR, yet TCRdb's version contains in-frame clones alone and is incomplete. This table holds 39,000 or so clones, roughly nine tenths found once. The sample in question was CD4+ or CD8+ T cells sorted from blood, obtained in a trial of the OX40 agonist ivuxolimab. Source of these receptors: an adult with an advanced solid tumor such as melanoma, head and neck, liver or kidney cancer. Each CDR3 is given with its conserved first and last residue.

TRBV11-2,TRBJ1-1,CASSLGISTTEAFF
TRBV6-1,TRBJ1-1,CASSESQYTEAFF
TRBV25-1,TRBJ1-2,CASSDPGMDYGYTF
TRBV9,TRBJ2-3,CASSVEWVGPTDTQYF
TRBV10-3,TRBJ2-7,CAIATGGSYEQYF
TRBV4-1,TRBJ2-7,CASSQGVAGGAYEQYF
TRBV28,TRBJ2-5,CASTLEDRPRETQYF
TRBV5-5,TRBJ1-1,CASSLTVTGTEAFF
TRBV10-3,TRBJ2-3,CAINNPGLAGVPTDTQYF
TRBV28,TRBJ2-1,CASSSSGNEQFF
TRBV19,TRBJ2-1,CATTPGGLAGYEQFF
TRBV2,TRBJ2-7,CASRELAGATYEQYF
TRBV6-1,TRBJ2-3,CASSDFGGPSDTQYF